The entry below gives a single T cell receptor beta chain sequence along with its context. As yet, its antigen is unknown. Method: immunoSEQ multiplex PCR; TCRdb's copy keeps in-frame clones and lacks some. The table includes tens of thousands of clones, about 70% detected once. The sample comes from a study of STAT5B mutations in CD4+ large granular lymphocyte leukemia. Study information: Among healthy donors, a particular HLA allele went with more CDR3 'QG' motifs. Study observations and caveats: Compared with healthy controls (2/35), patient top clones favored TRBV06 (8/27).

CDR1 LGHNA and CDR2 YSLEER come from the germline V gene. This CDR3 has 16 residues. The junction had 8 bases not matched to a gene; V was cut back by 4 bases and J by 9 bases. The genes are TRBV4-3 and TRBJ2-1, with TRBD2 identical over 14 bases. The receptor's source is a human donor in good health. Sequencing was carried out using CD4+ T cells from blood buffy coats. The CDR3 protein is CASSPGLAGVNGEQFF. The DNA for the CDR3 is TGCGCCAGCAGCCCGGGACTAGCGGGAGTAAATGGTGAGCAGTTCTTC.